This TCR beta chain was found in a study of blood T cell repertoires in COVID-19. Study-wide context: Sites in the United States, Italy and Spain provided acute and convalescent COVID-19 samples.

In its sample, this clone was seen once. The assay was immunoSEQ multiplex PCR, and TCRdb's table has in-frame clones only and misses some. The sample consists of some 240,000 clones, just under 85% of them appearing once. Source material: peripheral blood. The receptor comes from an elderly woman with acute or convalescent COVID-19.

CDR3 in DNA: TGTGCCAGCAGCGTAGATTGGGGGGGGACAGATACGCAGTATTTT. Translated, it gives CASSVDWGGTDTQYF. The chain couples TRBV9 to TRBJ2-3, with 7 bases fitting TRBD2. The CDR3 totals 15 residues. V shed 0 bases and J 3 bases; nucleotides not matched to a gene: 4. CDR1 SGDLS and CDR2 YYNGEE come from the germline V gene.